The sequence of this TCR beta chain was determined in a study of T cells expressing NK-cell markers. Study-level background: Sequencing of TCR beta repertoires drew on sorted CD3+CD56+NKG2C+, CD3+CD56+NKG2C- and CD3+CD56-NKG2C+ T cells. Among eight sequenced donors, seven carried HCMV seropositivity while one was seronegative. Whole-study findings and limits: Among a few donors, these clonotypes also ranked first in the CD3+CD56-NKG2C+ fraction. For about six donors, the dominant NKG2C+ clonotypes made up roughly 1.0-8% of their CD8+ T cells.

Germline-derived CDR1 and CDR2 are DFQATT and SNEGSKA (reference sequence). CDR3 length: 12 residues. TCRdb reprocessed the 5' RACE reads and reports one entry per CDR3 protein, with no DNA. The sample table sets out about 440,000 distinct CDR3 sequences. Concerning this clonotype itself: Its antigen is as yet unknown.

The chain recombines TRBV20-1 with TRBJ2-7. The specimen was blood T cells: a sorted CD56 or NKG2C T cell subset, CD4+ or CD8+ T cells, or bulk PBMC T cells (not recorded which). The TCR originated in a woman between 18 and 69 years old in good health. The CDR3 is CSAPTDAHEQYF.